This T cell receptor beta chain was retrieved from a study of cytomegalovirus exposure and HLA in healthy donors. Turning to the study itself: The 110 or so validation repertoires used the same platform as the 666 first-cohort repertoires, a later analysis reported. General study points: Most sequenced TCRs were rare (though some public TCRs occurred in many donors). According to the study, around 160 TCR beta chains were cytomegalovirus-associated.

The table came from immunoSEQ multiplex PCR; TCRdb's copy has only in-frame clones and leaves some out. The sample shows some 90,000 clones, roughly 87% of them seen only once. The donors were members of the validation cohort comprising some 120 subjects, separate from the roughly 640-subject first cohort. This clone has just a few counts. Antigen unknown. CDR1 is LGHNT, CDR2 FRNRAP, per germline. V dropped 7 bases and J dropped 5 bases, with 9 bases sitting between them. The CDR3 has 11 amino acids. This sequence was found in a man in his late teens or twenties in good health and CMV-seropositive. The specimen sequenced was PBMCs. The genes are TRBV12-5 and TRBJ2-7, with a tentative D call TRBD2 (5 bases). CDR3 nucleotides: TGTGCTAGTGTGGGGAGCGACGAGCAGTACTTC. Translated: CASVGSDEQYF.